The 2 T cell receptor beta chains below all came from one sample that was sequenced in a study of CD4 T cells in relation to SARS-CoV-2 and coronaviruses. These receptors have no identified antigens. TCRdb keeps only in-frame clones here, not all; method: immunoSEQ multiplex PCR. The data show about 38,000 clones, approximately 82% seen once. Sample: naive CD4+ T cells from PBMCs, cultured in vitro. Subset denoted: naive CD4+ T cells isolated by negative enrichment. These TCRs come from an adult with COVID-19.

The chain has TRBV7-9 and TRBJ2-1; a possible D gene is TRBD2 (6 bases). V shed 3 bases and J shed 9 bases, with 15 bases lying between them. CDR3 size: 14 residues. CDR1 and CDR2 (germline): SEHNR, FQNEAQ (reference sequence). The CDR3: CASSFTRVGGEQFF. In DNA form, the CDR3 reads TGTGCCAGCAGCTTTACGAGGGTGGGGGGTGAGCAGTTCTTC.

The chain combines TRBV6-1 with TRBJ1-5, with D possibly TRBD1 on 6 matching bases. Trimming pared 1 base from V and 4 bases from J, leaving 11 bases between. CDR1 and CDR2 from the germline V gene are MNHNS and SASEGT. This CDR3 is built from 15 residues. CDR3 coding DNA: TGTGCCAGCAGTGAAGGTGGACAGCTAAATCAGCCCCAGCATTTT. This gives the protein CASSEGGQLNQPQHF.